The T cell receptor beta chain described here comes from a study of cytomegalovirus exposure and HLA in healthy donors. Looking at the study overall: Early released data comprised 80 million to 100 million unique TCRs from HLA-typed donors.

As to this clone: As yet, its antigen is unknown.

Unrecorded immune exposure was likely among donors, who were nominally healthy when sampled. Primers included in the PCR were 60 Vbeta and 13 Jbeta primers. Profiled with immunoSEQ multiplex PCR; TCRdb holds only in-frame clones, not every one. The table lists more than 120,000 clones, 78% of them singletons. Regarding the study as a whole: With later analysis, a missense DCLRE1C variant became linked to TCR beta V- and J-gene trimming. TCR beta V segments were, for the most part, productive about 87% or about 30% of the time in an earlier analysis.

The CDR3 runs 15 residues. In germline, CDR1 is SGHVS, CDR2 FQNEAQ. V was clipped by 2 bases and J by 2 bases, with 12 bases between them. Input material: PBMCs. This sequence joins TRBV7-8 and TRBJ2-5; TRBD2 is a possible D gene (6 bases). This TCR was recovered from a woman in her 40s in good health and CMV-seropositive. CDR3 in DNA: TGTGCCAGCAGCTTATCGGGTAGCGGACAAGAGACCCAGTACTTC. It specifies CASSLSGSGQETQYF.